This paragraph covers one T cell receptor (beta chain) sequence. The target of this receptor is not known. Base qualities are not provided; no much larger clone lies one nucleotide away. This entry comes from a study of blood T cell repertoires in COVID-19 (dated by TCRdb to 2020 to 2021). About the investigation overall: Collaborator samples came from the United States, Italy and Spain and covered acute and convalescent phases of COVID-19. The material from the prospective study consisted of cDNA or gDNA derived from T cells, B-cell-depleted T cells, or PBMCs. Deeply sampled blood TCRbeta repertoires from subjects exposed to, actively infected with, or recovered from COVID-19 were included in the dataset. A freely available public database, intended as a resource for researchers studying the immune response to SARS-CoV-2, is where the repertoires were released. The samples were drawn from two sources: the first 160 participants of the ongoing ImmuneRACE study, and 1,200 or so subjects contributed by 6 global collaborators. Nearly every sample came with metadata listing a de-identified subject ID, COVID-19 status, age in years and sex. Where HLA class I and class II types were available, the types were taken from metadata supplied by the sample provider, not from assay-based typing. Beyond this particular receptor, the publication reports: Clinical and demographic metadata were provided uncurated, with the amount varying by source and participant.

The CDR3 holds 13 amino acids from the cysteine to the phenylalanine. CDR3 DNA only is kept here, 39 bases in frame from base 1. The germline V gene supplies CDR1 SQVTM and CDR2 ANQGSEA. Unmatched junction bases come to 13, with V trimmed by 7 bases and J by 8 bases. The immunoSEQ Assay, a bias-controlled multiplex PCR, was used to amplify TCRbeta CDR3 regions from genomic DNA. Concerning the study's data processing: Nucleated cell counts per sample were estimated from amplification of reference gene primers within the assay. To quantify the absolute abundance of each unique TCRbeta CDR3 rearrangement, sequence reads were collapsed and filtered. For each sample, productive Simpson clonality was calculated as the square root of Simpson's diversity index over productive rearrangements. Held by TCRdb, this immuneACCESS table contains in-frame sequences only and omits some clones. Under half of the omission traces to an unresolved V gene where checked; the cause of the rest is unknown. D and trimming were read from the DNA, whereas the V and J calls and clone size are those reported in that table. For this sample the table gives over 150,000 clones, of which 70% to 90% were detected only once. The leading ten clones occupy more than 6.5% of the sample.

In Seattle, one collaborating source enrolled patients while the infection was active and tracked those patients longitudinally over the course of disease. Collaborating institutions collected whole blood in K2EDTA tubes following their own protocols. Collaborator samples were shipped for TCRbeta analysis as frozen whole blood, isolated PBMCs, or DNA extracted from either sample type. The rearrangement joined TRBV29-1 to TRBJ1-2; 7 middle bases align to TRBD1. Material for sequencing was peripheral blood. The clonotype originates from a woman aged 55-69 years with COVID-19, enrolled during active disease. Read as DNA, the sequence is TGCAGCGCTGACAGGGTCCCACAAGTCGGCTACACCTTC. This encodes CSADRVPQVGYTF.